What follows describes a single T cell receptor beta chain. Its antigen is as yet unknown. This record belongs to a study of PD-1 blockade in classical Hodgkin lymphoma. After autologous stem cell transplantation all patients relapsed, and prior brentuximab vedotin exposure differed between cohorts. The CDR3 consists of 15 residues. Trimming pared 1 base from V and 3 bases from J, leaving 11 bases between. Per the germline V gene, CDR1 is MGHDK and CDR2 is SYGVNS. The repertoire was sequenced with immunoSEQ multiplex PCR; TCRdb's copy has only in-frame clones and lacks some. The sample lists some 96,000 clones; approximately 80% were seen once. Findings and caveats of the study: Whereas CD4+ TCR diversity had risen significantly by C4D1, CD8+ TCR diversity had not.

This sequence originates from a human donor with classical Hodgkin lymphoma. This chain joins TRBV25-1 and TRBJ2-3; no clear D gene. Material: peripheral blood mononuclear cells (PBMCs), obtained at baseline. CDR3 DNA sequence: TGTGCCAGCAGTGAATCGGTAGCCCTGACAGATACGCAGTATTTT. Its protein product is CASSESVALTDTQYF.